These T cell receptor beta chains were read from a single sample in a study of blood T cells in healthy people across ages. TCRdb re-analysed the 5' RACE reads in MiXCR, keeping a single row per CDR3 protein. Of about 1 million distinct CDR3 sequences listed, 40% to 45% are singletons. The specimen sequenced was blood. The receptors originated from an older woman in good health. The conserved cysteine and the conserved F or W are not part of the CDR3 here.

>TRBV6-5
ASSYGVGGNYGYT
>TRBV28
ASSLLDRRSNTGELF
>TRBV4-2
ASSQGQGARQETQY
>TRBV10-1
ASSESLAGSQETQY
>TRBV7-6
ASSLAWRDNYEQY
>TRBV7-7
ASSLRDSFIDSNQPQH
>TRBV11-3
ASSPGSAEQF
>TRBV5-1
ASSAFFGQETQY
>TRBV20-1
SARNTAGAGEQY
>TRBV2
ASRWDGFNQPQH